A selection of T cell receptor beta chains follows, all from one sample in a study of chemoradiotherapy in HPV16-positive cancers. Assay: immunoSEQ multiplex PCR; the TCRdb copy retains only in-frame clones and omits some. This table holds approximately 38,000 clones, around 80% found once. Sequencing used blood, obtained from a patient who underwent chemoradiotherapy. These receptors were collected from a human donor with HPV-associated anogenital cancer. Both conserved end residues are trimmed from each CDR3.

J,V,CDR3
TRBJ1-2,TRBV9,ASSVDSGFYGYT
TRBJ2-2,TRBV10-2,ASTVLAGGPTGELF
TRBJ2-5,TRBV18,ASSPASGGQETQY
TRBJ1-2,TRBV4-3,ASSQDRTGPYYGYT
TRBJ1-5,TRBV27,ASSTGASNQPQH
TRBJ1-6,TRBV19,ASNTGGQGNSPLH
TRBJ1-1,TRBV5-1,ASSLGLDRAEAF
TRBJ2-3,TRBV5-1,ASSLALSGSIDTQY
TRBJ2-1,TRBV18,ASSSLWRFSGVRGKYNEQF
TRBJ1-3,TRBV19,ASSSGQFSGNTIY
TRBJ1-2,TRBV19,ASSIGTRLDGYT
TRBJ2-7,TRBV7-9,ASSLTQGREQY
TRBJ1-1,TRBV7-3,ASSFLQGDNGGSTEAF
TRBJ2-1,TRBV9,ANYDRANEQF
TRBJ1-2,TRBV19,ASSNRDRSYT
TRBJ1-1,TRBV13,ASSLRGLGSTEAF
TRBJ2-1,TRBV9,ASSVDSPSGGQREQF
TRBJ2-1,TRBV10-2,ASRVNRGAYNEQF
TRBJ1-6,TRBV5-1,ASSQTPGNSPLH
TRBJ1-1,TRBV7-2,ASSLGGWGQTEAF
TRBJ1-3,TRBV7-6,ASSSEGSGDTIY
TRBJ1-3,TRBV5-1,ASSLAENSGNTIY
TRBJ1-1,TRBV9,ASSTQGTGITEAF
TRBJ2-3,TRBV7-2,ASSLAAGVTDTQY